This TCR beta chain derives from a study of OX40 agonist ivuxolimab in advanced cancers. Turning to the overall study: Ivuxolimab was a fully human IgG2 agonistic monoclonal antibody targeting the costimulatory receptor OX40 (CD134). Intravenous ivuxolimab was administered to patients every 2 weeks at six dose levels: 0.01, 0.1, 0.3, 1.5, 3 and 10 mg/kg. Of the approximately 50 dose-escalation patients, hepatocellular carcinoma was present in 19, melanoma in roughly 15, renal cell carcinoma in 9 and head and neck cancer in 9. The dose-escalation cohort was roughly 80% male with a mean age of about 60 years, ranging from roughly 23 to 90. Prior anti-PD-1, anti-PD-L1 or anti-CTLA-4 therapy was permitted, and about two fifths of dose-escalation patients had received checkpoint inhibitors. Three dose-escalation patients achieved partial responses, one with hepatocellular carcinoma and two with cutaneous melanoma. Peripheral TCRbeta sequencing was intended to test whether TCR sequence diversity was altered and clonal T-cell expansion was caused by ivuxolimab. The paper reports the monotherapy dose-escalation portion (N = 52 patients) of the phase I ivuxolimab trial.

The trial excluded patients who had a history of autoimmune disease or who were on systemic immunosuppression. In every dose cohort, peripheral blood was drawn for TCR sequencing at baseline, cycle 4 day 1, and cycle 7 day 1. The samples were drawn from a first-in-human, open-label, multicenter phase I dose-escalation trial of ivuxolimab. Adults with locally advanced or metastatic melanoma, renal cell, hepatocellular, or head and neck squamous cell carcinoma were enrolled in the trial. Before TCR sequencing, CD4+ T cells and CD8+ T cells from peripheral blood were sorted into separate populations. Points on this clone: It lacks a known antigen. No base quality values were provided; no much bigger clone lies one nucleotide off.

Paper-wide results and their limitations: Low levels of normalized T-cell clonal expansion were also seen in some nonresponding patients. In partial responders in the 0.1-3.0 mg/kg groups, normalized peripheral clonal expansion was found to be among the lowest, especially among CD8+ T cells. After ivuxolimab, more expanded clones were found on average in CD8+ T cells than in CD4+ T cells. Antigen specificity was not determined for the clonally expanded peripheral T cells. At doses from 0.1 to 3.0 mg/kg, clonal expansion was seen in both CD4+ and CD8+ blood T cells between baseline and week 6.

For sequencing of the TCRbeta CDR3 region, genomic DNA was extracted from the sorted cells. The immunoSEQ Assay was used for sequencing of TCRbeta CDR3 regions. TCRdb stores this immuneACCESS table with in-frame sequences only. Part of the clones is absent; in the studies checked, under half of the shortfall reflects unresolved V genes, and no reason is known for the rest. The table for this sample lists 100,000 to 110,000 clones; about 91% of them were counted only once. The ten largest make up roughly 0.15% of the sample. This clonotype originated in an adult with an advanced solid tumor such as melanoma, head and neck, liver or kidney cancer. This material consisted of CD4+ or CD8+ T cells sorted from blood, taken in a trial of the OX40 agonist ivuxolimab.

The CDR3 region: CASRQGAVETQYF. The sequence in DNA is TGTGCCAGCAGACAGGGGGCCGTGGAGACCCAGTACTTC. The chain was built from TRBV2 and TRBJ2-5; 9 bases in the junction line up with TRBD1. CDR1 and CDR2, looked up from the germline V gene, are SNHLY and FYNNEI. V is trimmed back by 6 bases and J by 5 bases, and the junction contains 4 bases that no gene match accounts for. The CDR3 has 13 amino acids, counting the end cysteine and phenylalanine. Left in the record is the CDR3 DNA by itself, 39 bases read in frame from the first base.